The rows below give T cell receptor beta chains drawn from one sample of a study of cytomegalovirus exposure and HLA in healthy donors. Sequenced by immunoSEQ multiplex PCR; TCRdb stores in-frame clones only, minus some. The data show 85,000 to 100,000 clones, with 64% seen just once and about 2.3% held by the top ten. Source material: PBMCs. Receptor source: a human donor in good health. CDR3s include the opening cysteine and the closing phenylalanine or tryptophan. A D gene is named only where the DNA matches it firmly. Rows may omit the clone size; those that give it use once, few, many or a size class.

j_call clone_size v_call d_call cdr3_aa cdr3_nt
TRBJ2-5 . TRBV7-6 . CASSLDRTQYF TGTGCCAGCAGCTTAGATCGGACCCAGTACTTC
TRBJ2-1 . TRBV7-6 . CASSLRGGAANEQFF TGTGCCAGCAGCTTGCGCGGGGGCGCGGCAAATGAGCAGTTCTTC
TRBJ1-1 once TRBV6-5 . CASSERGWNTEAFF TGTGCCAGCAGTGAGAGGGGGTGGAACACTGAAGCTTTCTTT
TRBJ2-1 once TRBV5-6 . CASSGDSHSYNEQFF TGTGCCAGCAGCGGGGACTCCCACTCCTACAATGAGCAGTTCTTC
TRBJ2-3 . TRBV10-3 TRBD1 CAISWDSRGDTQYF TGTGCCATCAGTTGGGACAGCCGAGGGGATACGCAGTATTTT
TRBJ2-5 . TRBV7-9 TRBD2 CASSLGGEETQYF TGTGCCAGCAGTCTTGGGGGGGAAGAGACCCAGTACTTC
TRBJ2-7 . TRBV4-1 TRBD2 CASSQVGGGYEQYF TGCGCCAGCAGCCAAGTCGGCGGGGGGTACGAGCAGTACTTC
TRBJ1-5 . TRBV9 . CASSAACGQRPQHF TGTGCCAGCAGCGCCGCGTGCGGCCAAAGGCCCCAGCATTTT
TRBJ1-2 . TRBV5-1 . CASSLNGEVGGYTF TGCGCCAGCAGCTTGAACGGCGAGGTGGGTGGCTACACCTTC
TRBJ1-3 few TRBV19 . CASRREVSGNTIYF TGTGCCAGTAGACGGGAAGTCTCTGGAAACACCATATATTTT
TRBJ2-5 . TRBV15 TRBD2 CATSRTKTSGGAETQYF TGTGCCACCAGCAGAACCAAGACTAGCGGGGGGGCGGAGACCCAGTACTTC
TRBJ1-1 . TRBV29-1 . CSVDNLGNTEAFF TGCAGCGTTGATAATCTCGGGAACACTGAAGCTTTCTTT
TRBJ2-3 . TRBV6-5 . CASSARRSDTQYF TGTGCCAGCAGTGCAAGGAGGTCAGATACGCAGTATTTT
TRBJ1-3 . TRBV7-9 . CASSLRGRPSGNTIYF TGTGCCAGCAGCCTGCGAGGCCGACCCTCTGGAAACACCATATATTTT
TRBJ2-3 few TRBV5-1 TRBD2 CASSFAPPLAGGIDTQYF TGCGCCAGCAGCTTTGCACCCCCGCTAGCGGGGGGGATAGATACGCAGTATTTT
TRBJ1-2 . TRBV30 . CARTRGAGYTF TGTGCCCGAACTCGGGGAGCCGGCTACACCTTC
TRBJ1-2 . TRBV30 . CAGGRGLTGNGYTF TGTGCTGGGGGTCGGGGACTAACAGGGAATGGCTACACCTTC
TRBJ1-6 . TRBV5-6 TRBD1 CASSLSGQGGSPLHF TGTGCCAGCAGCTTGAGCGGACAGGGAGGATCACCCCTCCACTTT
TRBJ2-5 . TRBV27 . CASSFRREETQYF TGTGCCAGCAGTTTTCGGCGGGAAGAGACCCAGTACTTC
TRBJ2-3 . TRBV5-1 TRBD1 CASSKETGYVTDTQYF TGCGCCAGCAGCAAAGAGACAGGGTATGTAACAGATACGCAGTATTTT
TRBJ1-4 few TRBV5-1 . CASSLGRLNEKLFF TGCGCCAGCAGCTTGGGCCGGTTGAATGAAAAACTGTTTTTT
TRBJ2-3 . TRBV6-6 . CASSLSGTQYF TGTGCCAGCAGTCTATCGGGTACGCAGTATTTT
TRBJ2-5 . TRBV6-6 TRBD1 CASRQTGNGETQYF TGTGCCAGCAGACAGACAGGGAATGGAGAGACCCAGTACTTC
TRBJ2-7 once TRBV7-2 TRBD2 CASSSQGSGGLREQYF TGTGCCAGCAGCTCCCAGGGTAGCGGGGGGCTGCGGGAGCAGTACTTC
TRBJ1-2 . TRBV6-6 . CASRQGNYGYTF TGTGCCAGCAGGCAGGGGAACTATGGCTACACCTTC
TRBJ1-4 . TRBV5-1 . CASSLWENEKLFF TGCGCCAGCAGCCTTTGGGAGAATGAAAAACTGTTTTTT
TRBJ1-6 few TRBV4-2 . CASSQEEDAGENSPLHF TGTGCCAGCAGCCAAGAAGAGGACGCAGGGGAGAATTCACCCCTCCACTTT
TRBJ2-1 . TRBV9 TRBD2 CASSARPSGGANEQFF TGTGCCAGCAGCGCTAGACCTAGCGGGGGGGCCAATGAGCAGTTCTTC
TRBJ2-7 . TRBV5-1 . CASSLDRSPRREYF TGCGCCAGCAGCTTGGACAGGAGCCCACGAAGGGAGTACTTC
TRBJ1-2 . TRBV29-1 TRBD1 CSAVGQRYYGYTF TGCAGCGCTGTGGGACAGCGCTACTATGGCTACACCTTC
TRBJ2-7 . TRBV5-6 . CASCSVRGYEQYF TGTGCCAGCTGCTCGGTGCGGGGCTACGAGCAGTACTTC
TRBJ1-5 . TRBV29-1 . CSVVWGGSNQPQHF TGCAGCGTTGTTTGGGGAGGGAGCAATCAGCCCCAGCATTTT
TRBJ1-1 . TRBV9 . CASSPAVRFGAEAFF TGTGCCAGCAGCCCAGCGGTCAGGTTTGGAGCTGAAGCTTTCTTT
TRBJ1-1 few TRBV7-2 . CASSLGVMLNTEAFF TGTGCCAGCAGCTTAGGCGTTATGCTGAACACTGAAGCTTTCTTT
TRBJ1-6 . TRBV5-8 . CASSLEQGFYSSSYNSPLHF TGTGCCAGCAGCTTGGAGCAGGGGTTTTATTCTAGCTCCTATAATTCACCCCTCCACTTT
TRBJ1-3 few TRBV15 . CATSSGTNSGNTIYF TGTGCCACCAGCAGTGGGACTAACTCTGGAAACACCATATATTTT
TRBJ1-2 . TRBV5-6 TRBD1 CASSYYRGLDGYTF TGTGCCAGCAGCTACTACAGGGGGCTGGATGGCTACACCTTC
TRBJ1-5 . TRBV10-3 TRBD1 CAISGTGNQPQHF TGTGCCATCAGCGGGACAGGGAATCAGCCCCAGCATTTT
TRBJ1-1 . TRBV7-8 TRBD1 CASSYDRDTEAFF TGTGCCAGCAGCTACGACAGGGACACTGAAGCTTTCTTT